The text below deals with one TCR beta chain. Its specificity is not known. The V segment lost 5 bases and the J segment 1 base; nucleotides outside the gene matches: 12. In germline, CDR1 is SGHAT, CDR2 FQNNGV. The CDR3 has 17 amino acids. These data originate in a study of metastatic and nonmetastatic thyroid tumors. Study overall: Repertoire comparison spanned blood and tumor or nodule tissue of malignant and benign thyroid patients.

Overall study results and limits: Significantly greater TCR beta diversity was reportedly found in malignant thyroid tumors than in benign nodules (in blood and tumor).

MiXCR reprocessed the PCR reads for TCRdb. The table includes under 5,000 clones, less than 45% detected once. Patients were all untreated before their thyroid surgery. V is TRBV11-2 and J is TRBJ1-2, with 8 bases lining up with TRBD1. Sequenced sample: adjacent normal tissue. The origin of this receptor is a female donor with papillary thyroid cancer or a benign thyroid nodule (not recorded which). Some clones in this sample may be carry-over from other donors' samples. Here the CDR3 DNA reads TGTGCCAGCAGCGAAGGGGGGACAGGAGCACTTAACTATGGCTACACCTTC. Its translation is CASSEGGTGALNYGYTF.